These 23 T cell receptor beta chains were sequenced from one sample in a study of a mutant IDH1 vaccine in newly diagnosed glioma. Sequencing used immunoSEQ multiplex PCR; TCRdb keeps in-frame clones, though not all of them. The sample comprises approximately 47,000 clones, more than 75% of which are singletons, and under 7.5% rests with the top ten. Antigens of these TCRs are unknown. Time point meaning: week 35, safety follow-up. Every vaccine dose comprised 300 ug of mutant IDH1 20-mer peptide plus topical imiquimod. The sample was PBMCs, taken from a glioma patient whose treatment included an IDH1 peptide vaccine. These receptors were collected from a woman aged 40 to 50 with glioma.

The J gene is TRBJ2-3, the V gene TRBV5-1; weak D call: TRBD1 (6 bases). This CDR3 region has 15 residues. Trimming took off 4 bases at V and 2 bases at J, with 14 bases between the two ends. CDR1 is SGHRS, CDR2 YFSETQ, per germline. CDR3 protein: CASSPGQTNTDTQYF. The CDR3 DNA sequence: TGCGCCAGCAGCCCAGGACAGACCAACACAGATACGCAGTATTTT.

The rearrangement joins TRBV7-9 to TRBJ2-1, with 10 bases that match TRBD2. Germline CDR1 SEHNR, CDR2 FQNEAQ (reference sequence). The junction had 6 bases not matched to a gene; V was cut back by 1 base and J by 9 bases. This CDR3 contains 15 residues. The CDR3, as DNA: TGTGCCAGCAGCTTAGGGGCTAGCGGGAGCAGTGAGCAGTTCTTC. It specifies CASSLGASGSSEQFF.

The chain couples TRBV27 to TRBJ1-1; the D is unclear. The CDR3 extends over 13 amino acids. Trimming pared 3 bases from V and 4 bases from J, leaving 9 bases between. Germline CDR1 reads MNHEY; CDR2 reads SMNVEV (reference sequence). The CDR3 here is CASSFGVGTEAFF. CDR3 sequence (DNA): TGTGCCAGCAGTTTTGGGGTTGGCACTGAAGCTTTCTTT.

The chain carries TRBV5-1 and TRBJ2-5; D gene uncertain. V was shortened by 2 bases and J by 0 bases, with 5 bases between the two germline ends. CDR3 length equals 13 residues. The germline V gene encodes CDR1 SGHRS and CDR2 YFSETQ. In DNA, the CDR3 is TGCGCCAGCAGCTTTTGGGACCAAGAGACCCAGTACTTC. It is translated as CASSFWDQETQYF.

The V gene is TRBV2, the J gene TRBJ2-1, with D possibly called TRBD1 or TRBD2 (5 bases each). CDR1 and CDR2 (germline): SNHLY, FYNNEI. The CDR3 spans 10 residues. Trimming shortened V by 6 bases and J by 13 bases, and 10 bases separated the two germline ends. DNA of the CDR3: TGTGCCAGCAGCCTTGGGGACCAGTTCTTC. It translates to CASSLGDQFF.

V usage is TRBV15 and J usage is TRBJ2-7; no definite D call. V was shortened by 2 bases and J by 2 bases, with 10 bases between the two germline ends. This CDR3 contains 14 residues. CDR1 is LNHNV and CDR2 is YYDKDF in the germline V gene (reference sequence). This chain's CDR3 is CATSRSRGAYEQYF. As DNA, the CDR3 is TGTGCCACCAGCAGATCAAGAGGAGCCTACGAGCAGTACTTC.

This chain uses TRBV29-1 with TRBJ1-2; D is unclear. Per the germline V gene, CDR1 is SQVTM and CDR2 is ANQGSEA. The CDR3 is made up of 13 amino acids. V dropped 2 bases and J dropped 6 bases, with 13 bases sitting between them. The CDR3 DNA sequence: TGCAGCGTTGAACCATGGGTTAGAGATGGCTACACCTTC. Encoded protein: CSVEPWVRDGYTF.

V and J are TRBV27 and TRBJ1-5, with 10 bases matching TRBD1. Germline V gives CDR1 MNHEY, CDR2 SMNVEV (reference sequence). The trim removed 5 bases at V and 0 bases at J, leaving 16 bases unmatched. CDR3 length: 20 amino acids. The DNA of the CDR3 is TGTGCCAGCAGTCCCGTGACCGGGACAGGGGCCATCCTTAGCAATCAGCCCCAGCATTTT. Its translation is CASSPVTGTGAILSNQPQHF.

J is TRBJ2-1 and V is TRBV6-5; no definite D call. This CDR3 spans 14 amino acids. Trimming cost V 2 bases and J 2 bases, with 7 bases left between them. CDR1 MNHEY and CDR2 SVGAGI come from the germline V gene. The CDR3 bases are TGTGCCAGCAGTTACCGGGCCACCTACAATGAGCAGTTCTTC. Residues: CASSYRATYNEQFF.

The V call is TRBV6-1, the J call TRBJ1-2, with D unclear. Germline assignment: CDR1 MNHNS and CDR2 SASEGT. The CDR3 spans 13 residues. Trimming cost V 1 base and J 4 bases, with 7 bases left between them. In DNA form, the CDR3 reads TGTGCCAGCAGTGAAGGGGGTGGCTATGGCTACACCTTC. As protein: CASSEGGGYGYTF.

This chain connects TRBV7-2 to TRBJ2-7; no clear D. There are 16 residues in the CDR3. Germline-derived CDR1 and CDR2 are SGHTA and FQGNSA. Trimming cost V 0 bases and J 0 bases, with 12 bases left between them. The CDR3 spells CASSLAFRFRSYEQYF. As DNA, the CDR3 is TGTGCCAGCAGCTTAGCGTTCAGGTTCCGCTCCTACGAGCAGTACTTC.

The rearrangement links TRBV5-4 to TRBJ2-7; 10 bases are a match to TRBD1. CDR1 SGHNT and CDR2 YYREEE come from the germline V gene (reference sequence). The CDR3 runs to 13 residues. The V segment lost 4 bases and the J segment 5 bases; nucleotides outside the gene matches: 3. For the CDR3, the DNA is TGTGCCAGCAGCCGGGACAGGGGTCACGAGCAGTACTTC. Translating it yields CASSRDRGHEQYF. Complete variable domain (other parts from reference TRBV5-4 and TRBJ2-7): ETGVTQSPTHLIKTRGQQVTLRCSSQSGHNTVSWYQQALGQGPQFIFQYYREEENGRGNFPPRFSGLQFPNYSSELNVNALELDDSALYLCASSRDRGHEQYFGPGTRLTVT.

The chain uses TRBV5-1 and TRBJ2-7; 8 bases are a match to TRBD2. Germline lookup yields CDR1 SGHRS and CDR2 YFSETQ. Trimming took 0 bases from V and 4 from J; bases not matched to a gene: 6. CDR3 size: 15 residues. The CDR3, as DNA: TGCGCCAGCAGCTTGGCCCACGGGGGGGGGTACGAGCAGTACTTC. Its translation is CASSLAHGGGYEQYF.

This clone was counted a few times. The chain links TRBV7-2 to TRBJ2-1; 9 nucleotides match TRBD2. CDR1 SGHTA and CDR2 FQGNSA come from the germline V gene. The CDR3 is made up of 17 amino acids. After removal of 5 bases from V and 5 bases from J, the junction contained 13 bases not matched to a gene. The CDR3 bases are TGTGCCAGCAGCGCATCCGGGACTAGCCGCGGCAACAATGAGCAGTTCTTC. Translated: CASSASGTSRGNNEQFF.

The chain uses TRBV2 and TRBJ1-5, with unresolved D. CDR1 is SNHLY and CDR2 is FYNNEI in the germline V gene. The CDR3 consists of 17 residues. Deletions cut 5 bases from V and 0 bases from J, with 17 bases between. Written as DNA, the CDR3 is TGTGCCAGCAGTCCAGACCGGCCTCGAGATAGCAATCAGCCCCAGCATTTT. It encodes CASSPDRPRDSNQPQHF.

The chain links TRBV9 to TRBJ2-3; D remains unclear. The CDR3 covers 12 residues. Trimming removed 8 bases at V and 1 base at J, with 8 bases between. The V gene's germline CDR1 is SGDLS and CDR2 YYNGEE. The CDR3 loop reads CARAWGTDTQYF. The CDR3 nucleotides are TGTGCCAGGGCTTGGGGCACAGATACGCAGTATTTT.

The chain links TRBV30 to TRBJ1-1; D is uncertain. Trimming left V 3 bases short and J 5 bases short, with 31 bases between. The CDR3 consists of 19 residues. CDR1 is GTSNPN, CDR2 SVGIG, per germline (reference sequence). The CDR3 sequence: CAWSWSWTTPFNMGTEAFF. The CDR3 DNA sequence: TGTGCCTGGAGCTGGAGCTGGACTACCCCCTTCAACATGGGGACTGAAGCTTTCTTT.

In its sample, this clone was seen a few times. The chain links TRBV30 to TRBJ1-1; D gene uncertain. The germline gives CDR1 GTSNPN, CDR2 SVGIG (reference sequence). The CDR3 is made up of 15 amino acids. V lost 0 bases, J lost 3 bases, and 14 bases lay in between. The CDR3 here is CAWSVQSLGHTEAFF. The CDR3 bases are TGTGCCTGGAGTGTACAATCCCTCGGTCACACTGAAGCTTTCTTT.

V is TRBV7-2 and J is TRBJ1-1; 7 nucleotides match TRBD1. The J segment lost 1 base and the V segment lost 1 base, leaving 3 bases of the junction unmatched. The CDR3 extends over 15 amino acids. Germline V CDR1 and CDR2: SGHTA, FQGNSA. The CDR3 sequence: CASSLDRGRNTEAFF. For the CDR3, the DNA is TGTGCCAGCAGCTTAGACAGGGGTAGGAACACTGAAGCTTTCTTT.

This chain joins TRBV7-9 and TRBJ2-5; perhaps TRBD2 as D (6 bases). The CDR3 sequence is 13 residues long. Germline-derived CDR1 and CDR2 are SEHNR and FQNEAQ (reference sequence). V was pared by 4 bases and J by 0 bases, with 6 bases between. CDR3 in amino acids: CASSWTNQETQYF. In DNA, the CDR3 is TGTGCCAGCAGCTGGACTAACCAAGAGACCCAGTACTTC.

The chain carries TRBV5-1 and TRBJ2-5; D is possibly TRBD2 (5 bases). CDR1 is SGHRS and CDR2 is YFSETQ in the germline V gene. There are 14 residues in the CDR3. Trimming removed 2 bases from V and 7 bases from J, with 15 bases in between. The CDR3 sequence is CASSFRPGSGTQYF. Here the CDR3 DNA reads TGCGCCAGCAGCTTCCGTCCGGGGTCGGGGACCCAGTACTTC.

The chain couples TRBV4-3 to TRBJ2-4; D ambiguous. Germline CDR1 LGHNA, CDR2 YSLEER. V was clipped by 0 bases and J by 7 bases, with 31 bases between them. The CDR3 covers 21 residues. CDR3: CASSQDLPALIGRKGRNIQYF. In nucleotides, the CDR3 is TGCGCCAGCAGCCAAGATCTACCCGCGCTTATTGGACGGAAAGGCCGGAACATTCAGTACTTC.

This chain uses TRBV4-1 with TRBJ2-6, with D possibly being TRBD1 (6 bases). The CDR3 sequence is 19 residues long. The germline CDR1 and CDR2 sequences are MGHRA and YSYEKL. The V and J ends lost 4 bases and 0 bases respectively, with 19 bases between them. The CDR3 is CASSPLGAALGSGANVLTF. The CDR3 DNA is TGCGCCAGCAGCCCTCTGGGGGCAGCTTTAGGCTCTGGGGCCAACGTCCTGACTTTC.